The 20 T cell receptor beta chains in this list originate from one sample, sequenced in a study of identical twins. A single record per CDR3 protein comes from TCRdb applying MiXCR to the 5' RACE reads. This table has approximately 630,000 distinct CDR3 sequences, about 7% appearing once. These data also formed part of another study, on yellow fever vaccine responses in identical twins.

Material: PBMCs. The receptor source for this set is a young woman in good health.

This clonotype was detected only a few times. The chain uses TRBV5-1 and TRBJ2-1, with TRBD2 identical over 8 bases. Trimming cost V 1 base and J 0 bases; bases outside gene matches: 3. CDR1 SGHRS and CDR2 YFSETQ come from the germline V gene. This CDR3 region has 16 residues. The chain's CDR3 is CASSLYSGTSYNEQFF. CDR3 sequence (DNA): TGCGCCAGCAGCTTGTATAGCGGGACCTCCTACAATGAGCAGTTCTTC.

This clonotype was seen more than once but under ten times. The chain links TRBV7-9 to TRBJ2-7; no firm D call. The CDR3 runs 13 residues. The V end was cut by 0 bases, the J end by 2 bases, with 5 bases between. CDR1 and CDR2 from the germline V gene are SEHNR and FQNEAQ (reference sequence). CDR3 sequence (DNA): TGTGCCAGCAGCTTAGCGCTCACCTACGAGCAGTACGTC. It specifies CASSLALTYEQYV.

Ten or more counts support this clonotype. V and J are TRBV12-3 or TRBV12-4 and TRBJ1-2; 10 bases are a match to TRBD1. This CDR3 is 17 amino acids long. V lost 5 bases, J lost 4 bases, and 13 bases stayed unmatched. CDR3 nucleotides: TGTGCCAGCAGTCCAACCGACAGGGGGCTAGAGGGCTATGGCTACACCTTC. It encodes CASSPTDRGLEGYGYTF.

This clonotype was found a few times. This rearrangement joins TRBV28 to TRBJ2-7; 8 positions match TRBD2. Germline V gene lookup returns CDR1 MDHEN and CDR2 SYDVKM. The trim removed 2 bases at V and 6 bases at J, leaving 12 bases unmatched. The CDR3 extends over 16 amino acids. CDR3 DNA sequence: TGTGCCAGCAGTTTAGCAGAGGCGGGAGGTCGTATCGAGCAGTACTTC. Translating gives CASSLAEAGGRIEQYF.

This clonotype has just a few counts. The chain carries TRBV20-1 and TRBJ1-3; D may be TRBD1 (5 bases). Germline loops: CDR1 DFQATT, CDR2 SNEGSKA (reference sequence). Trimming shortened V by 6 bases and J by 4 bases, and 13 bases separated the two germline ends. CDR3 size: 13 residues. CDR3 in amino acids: CSALRDGGNTIYF. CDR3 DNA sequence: TGCAGTGCCCTCCGGGACGGCGGAAACACCATATATTTT.

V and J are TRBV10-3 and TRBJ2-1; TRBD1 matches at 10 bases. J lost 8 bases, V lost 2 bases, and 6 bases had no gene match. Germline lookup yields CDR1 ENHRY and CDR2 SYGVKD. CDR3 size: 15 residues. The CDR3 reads CAISEGQGEGHEQFF. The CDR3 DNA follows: TGTGCCATCAGTGAGGGACAGGGGGAAGGACATGAGCAGTTCTTC.

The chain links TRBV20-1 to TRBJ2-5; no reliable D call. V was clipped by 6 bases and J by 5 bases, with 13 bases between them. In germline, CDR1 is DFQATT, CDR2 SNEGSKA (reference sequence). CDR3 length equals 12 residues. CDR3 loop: CSAEIEGETQYF. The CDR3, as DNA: TGCAGTGCCGAGATTGAAGGGGAGACCCAGTACTTC.

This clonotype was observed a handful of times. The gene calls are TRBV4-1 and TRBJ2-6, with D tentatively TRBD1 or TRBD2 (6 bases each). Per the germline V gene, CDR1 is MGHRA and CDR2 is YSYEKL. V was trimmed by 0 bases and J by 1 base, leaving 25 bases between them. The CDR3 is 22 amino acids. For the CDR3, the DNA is TGCGCCAGCAGCCAAGATTCTCCGGACCGGGGGCGGTTGTGGTCTGGGGCCAACGTCCTGACTTTC. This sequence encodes CASSQDSPDRGRLWSGANVLTF.

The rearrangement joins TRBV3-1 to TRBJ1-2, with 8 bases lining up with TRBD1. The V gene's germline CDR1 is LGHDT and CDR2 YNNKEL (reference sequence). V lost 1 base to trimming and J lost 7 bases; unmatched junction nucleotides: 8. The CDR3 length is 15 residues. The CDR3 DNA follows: TGTGCCAGCAGCCAAGGGGGGACAGGACCGGGTGGCTACACCTTC. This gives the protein CASSQGGTGPGGYTF. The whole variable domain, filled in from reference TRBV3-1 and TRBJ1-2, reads DTAVSQTPKYLVTQMGNDKSIKCEQNLGHDTMYWYKQDSKKFLKIMFSYNNKELIINETVPNRFSPKSPDKAHLNLHINSLELGDSAVYFCASSQGGTGPGGYTFGSGTRLTVV.

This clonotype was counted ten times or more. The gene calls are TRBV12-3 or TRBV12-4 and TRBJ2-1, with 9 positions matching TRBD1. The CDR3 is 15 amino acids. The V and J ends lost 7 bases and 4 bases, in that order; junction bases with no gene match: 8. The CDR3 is CASKGTGRSYNEQFF. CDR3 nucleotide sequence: TGTGCCAGCAAGGGGACAGGGCGTTCGTACAATGAGCAGTTCTTC.

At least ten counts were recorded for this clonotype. This CDR3 reads CSAGGGYRDQPQHF. CDR3 DNA: TGCAGTGCAGGGGGGGGGTATCGGGATCAGCCCCAGCATTTT. This sequence joins TRBV20-1 and TRBJ1-5; D is possibly TRBD1 (6 bases). The V gene lost 6 bases and the J gene lost 5 bases, with 17 bases spanning the gap. The CDR3 length is 14 residues. Germline loops: CDR1 DFQATT, CDR2 SNEGSKA (reference sequence).

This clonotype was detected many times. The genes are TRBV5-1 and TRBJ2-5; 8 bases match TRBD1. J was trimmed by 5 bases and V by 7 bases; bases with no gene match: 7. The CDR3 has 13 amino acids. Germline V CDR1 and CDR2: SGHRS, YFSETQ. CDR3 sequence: CASSPGQGETQYF. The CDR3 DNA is TGCGCCAGCTCTCCCGGACAGGGCGAGACCCAGTACTTC. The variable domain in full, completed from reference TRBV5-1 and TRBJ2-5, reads KAGVTQTPRYLIKTRGQQVTLSCSPISGHRSVSWYQQTPGQGLQFLFEYFSETQRNKGNFPGRFSGRQFSNSRSEMNVSTLELGDSALYLCASSPGQGETQYFGPGTRLLVL.

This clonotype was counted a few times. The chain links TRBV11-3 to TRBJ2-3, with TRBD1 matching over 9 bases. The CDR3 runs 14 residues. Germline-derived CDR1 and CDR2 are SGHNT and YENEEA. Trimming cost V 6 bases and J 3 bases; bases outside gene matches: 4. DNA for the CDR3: TGTGCCAGCAGGCCGGACAGGGGAACAGATACGCAGTATTTT. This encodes CASRPDRGTDTQYF.

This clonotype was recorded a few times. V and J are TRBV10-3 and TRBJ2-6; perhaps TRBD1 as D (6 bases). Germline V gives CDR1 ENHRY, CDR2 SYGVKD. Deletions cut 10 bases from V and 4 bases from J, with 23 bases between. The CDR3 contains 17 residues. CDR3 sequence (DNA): TGTGCCACCCTGGCAGGGGAGTTTGGGGTAGGGGCCAACGTCCTGACTTTC. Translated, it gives CATLAGEFGVGANVLTF.

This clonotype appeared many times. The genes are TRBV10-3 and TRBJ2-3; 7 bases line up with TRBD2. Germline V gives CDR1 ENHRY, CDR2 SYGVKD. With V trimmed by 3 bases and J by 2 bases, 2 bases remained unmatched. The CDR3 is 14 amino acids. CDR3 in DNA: TGTGCCATCAGTGAACTAGCGATCACAGATACGCAGTATTTT. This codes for CAISELAITDTQYF.

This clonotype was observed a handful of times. CDR3 DNA: TGCAGCGTTGAAGAGCCCCGAGCGGACACTAGCACAGATACGCAGTATTTT. This translates into CSVEEPRADTSTDTQYF. This chain connects TRBV29-1 to TRBJ2-3, with D perhaps TRBD1 or TRBD2 (5 bases each). V gave up 0 bases and J gave up 0 bases, with 16 bases separating them. CDR1 is SQVTM, CDR2 ANQGSEA, per germline. The CDR3 is 17 amino acids.

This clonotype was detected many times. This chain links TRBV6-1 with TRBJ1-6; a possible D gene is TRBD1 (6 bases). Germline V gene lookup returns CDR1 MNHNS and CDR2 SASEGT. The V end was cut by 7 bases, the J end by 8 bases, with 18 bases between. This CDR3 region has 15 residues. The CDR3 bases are TGTGCCAGCACCGAGGGACATAGAGGGTATTCACCCCTCCACTTT. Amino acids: CASTEGHRGYSPLHF.

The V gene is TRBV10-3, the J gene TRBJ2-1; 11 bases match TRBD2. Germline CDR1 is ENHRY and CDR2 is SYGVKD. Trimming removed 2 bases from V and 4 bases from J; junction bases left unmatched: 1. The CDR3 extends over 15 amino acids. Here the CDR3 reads CAISELAGGYNEQFF. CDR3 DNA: TGTGCCATCAGTGAGCTAGCGGGGGGTTACAATGAGCAGTTCTTC.

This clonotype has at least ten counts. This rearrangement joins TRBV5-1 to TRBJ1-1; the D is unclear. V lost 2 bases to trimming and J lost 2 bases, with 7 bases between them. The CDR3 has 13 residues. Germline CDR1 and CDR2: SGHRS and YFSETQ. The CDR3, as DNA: TGCGCCAGCAGCTTCCAATCTAACACTGAAGCTTTCTTT. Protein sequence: CASSFQSNTEAFF.

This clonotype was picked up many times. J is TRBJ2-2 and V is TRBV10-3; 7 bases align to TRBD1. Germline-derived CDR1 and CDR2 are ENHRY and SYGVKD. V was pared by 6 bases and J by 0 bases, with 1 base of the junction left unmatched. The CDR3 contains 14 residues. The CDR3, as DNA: TGTGCCATCAGCGGGACAGCGAACACCGGGGAGCTGTTTTTT. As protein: CAISGTANTGELFF.